This T cell receptor beta chain derives from a study of blood T cell repertoires in COVID-19. Study-wide context: The study drew acute and convalescent COVID-19 samples from the United States, Italy and Spain. T cells, B-cell-depleted T cells, or PBMCs supplied cDNA or gDNA.

V dropped 6 bases and J dropped 0; count of bases not matched to a gene: 6. CDR1 SEHNR and CDR2 FQNEAQ come from the germline V gene (reference sequence). There are 16 residues in the CDR3. A single count supports this clone. Repertoires were generated with immunoSEQ multiplex PCR, while TCRdb's copy carries only in-frame clones and drops some. The sample carries about 180,000 clones, around 86% recorded once. The source material was peripheral blood. The TCR was taken from a woman aged 25 to 45 with active or convalescent COVID-19. This sequence joins TRBV7-9 and TRBJ2-1, with 9 bases identical to TRBD2. The CDR3 loop is CASRPSGGSSYNEQFF. The DNA of the CDR3 is TGTGCCAGCAGACCCAGCGGGGGGAGCTCCTACAATGAGCAGTTCTTC.